The 13 T cell receptor beta chains listed next were all sequenced from one sample in a study of OX40 agonist ivuxolimab in advanced cancers. Profiling relied on immunoSEQ multiplex PCR, and the TCRdb table lists in-frame clones only, not all of them. The data show about 27,000 clones, with 70% to 85% seen just once and approximately 32% held by the top ten. Specimen: CD4+ or CD8+ T cells sorted from blood, collected in a trial of the OX40 agonist ivuxolimab. These receptors came from an adult with an advanced solid tumor such as melanoma, head and neck, liver or kidney cancer.

The chain recombines TRBV5-6 with TRBJ2-1; D is unclear. Trimming removed 4 bases at V and 0 bases at J, with 14 bases between. Germline assignment: CDR1 SGHDT and CDR2 YYEEEE. There are 16 residues in the CDR3. CDR3 in DNA: TGTGCCAGCAGCCATGAGGTAGGAATCTCCTACAATGAGCAGTTCTTC. Amino acids: CASSHEVGISYNEQFF.

V gene TRBV2 combines with J gene TRBJ2-4, with a possible D match to TRBD2 (8 bases). V was cut by 8 bases and J by 0 bases, with 26 bases left in between. From germline, CDR1 is SNHLY and CDR2 FYNNEI. This CDR3 contains 19 residues. This CDR3 reads CASSPGGSGEILAKNIQYF. The CDR3 DNA follows: TGTGCCAGCTCCCCAGGGGGTAGCGGGGAGATACTAGCCAAAAACATTCAGTACTTC. The full variable domain, in which reference TRBV2 and TRBJ2-4 provide the parts outside the CDR3, is EPEVTQTPSHQVTQMGQEVILRCVPISNHLYFYWYRQILGQKVEFLVSFYNNEISEKSEIFDDQFSVERPDGSNFTLKIRSTKLEDSAMYFCASSPGGSGEILAKNIQYFGAGTRLSVL.

The rearrangement joins TRBV7-9 to TRBJ1-1; a weak D match, TRBD1 (5 bases). The germline gives CDR1 SEHNR, CDR2 FQNEAQ (reference sequence). Trimming removed 7 bases at V and 3 bases at J, with 12 bases between. There are 13 residues in the CDR3. The DNA of the CDR3 is TGTGCCAGCAAGCCCACGGGGGACACTGAAGCTTTCTTT. Its translation is CASKPTGDTEAFF.

The rearrangement links TRBV19 to TRBJ2-7; D possibly corresponds to TRBD1 (5 bases). In germline, CDR1 is LNHDA, CDR2 SQIVND (reference sequence). V was pared by 3 bases and J by 3 bases, with 9 bases between. The CDR3 has 13 residues. The chain's CDR3 is CASSIATGYEQYF. The CDR3 DNA reads TGTGCCAGTAGTATCGCAACAGGCTACGAGCAGTACTTC.

The V call is TRBV6-5, the J call TRBJ2-7; 10 bases align to TRBD1. Germline assignment: CDR1 MNHEY and CDR2 SVGAGI. With 6 bases clipped from V and 6 bases from J, the junction kept 5 bases outside the gene matches. The CDR3 is 13 residues long. The CDR3 protein is CASRAGTGAEQYF. CDR3 nucleotide sequence: TGTGCCAGCAGAGCGGGGACAGGGGCCGAGCAGTACTTC.

V gene TRBV9 combines with J gene TRBJ2-1; 10 nucleotides line up with TRBD2. The CDR3 is 16 residues long. From germline, CDR1 is SGDLS and CDR2 YYNGEE. The ends lost 4 bases at V and 1 base at J; junction bases unmatched: 5. The CDR3 nucleotides are TGTGCCAGCAGCCCACCTAGCGGGAGATCCTACAATGAGCAGTTCTTC. As protein: CASSPPSGRSYNEQFF.

This chain links TRBV11-2 with TRBJ2-5; 8 nucleotides match TRBD1. The CDR3 length is 16 residues. CDR1 is SGHAT and CDR2 is FQNNGV in the germline V gene. V gave up 7 bases and J gave up 1 base; unmatched junction bases: 11. CDR3 in amino acids: CASNQGQAISQETQYF. DNA of the CDR3: TGTGCCAGCAATCAGGGACAGGCCATCAGCCAAGAGACCCAGTACTTC.

This chain connects TRBV18 to TRBJ1-1; 9 nucleotides line up with TRBD1. The CDR3 runs 16 residues. From germline, CDR1 is KGHSH and CDR2 LQKENI. J gave up 5 bases and V 1 base, and 8 bases lay outside the gene matches. CDR3 nucleotide sequence: TGTGCCAGCTCACCACGGGGATTTGACAGGGGGACTGAAGCTTTCTTT. Amino acids: CASSPRGFDRGTEAFF.

Note on this clone: One junction end does not reproduce the germline sequence, and a read error may be involved. The rearrangement joins TRBV7-3 to TRBJ2-1; D is perhaps TRBD1 (5 bases). Germline loops: CDR1 SGHTA, CDR2 FQGTGA. The CDR3 extends over 16 amino acids. This CDR3 reads CASSVTGRSSYNEQFF. Here the CDR3 DNA reads TGTGCCAGCAGCGTAACAGGAAGAAGCTCCTACAATGAGCAGTTCTTC. The variable domain in full, with the rest retrieved from reference TRBV7-3 and TRBJ2-1, is GAGVSQTPSNKVTEKGKYVELRCDPISGHTALYWYRQSLGQGPEFLIYFQGTGAADDSGLPNDRFFAVRPEGSVSTLKIQRTERGDSAVYLCASSVTGRSSYNEQFFGPGTRLTVL.

This clone has just a few counts. The chain is built from TRBV4-2 and TRBJ2-7; D gene uncertain. This CDR3 is 15 amino acids long. Germline V gene sequence: CDR1 LGHNA, CDR2 YNFKEQ. V was shortened by 0 bases and J by 1 base, with 10 bases between the two germline ends. The CDR3 DNA follows: TGTGCCAGCAGCCAAGAAACGGAAAATTCCTACGAGCAGTACTTC. Protein product: CASSQETENSYEQYF.

The chain links TRBV5-1 to TRBJ2-1, with TRBD2 matching over 13 bases. With V trimmed by 4 bases and J by 3 bases, 7 bases remained unmatched. This CDR3 spans 17 amino acids. CDR1 is SGHRS, CDR2 YFSETQ, per germline. The CDR3 reads CASSMGLAGLLYNEQFF. The CDR3 nucleotides read TGCGCCAGCAGCATGGGACTAGCGGGACTCCTCTACAATGAGCAGTTCTTC.

This chain uses TRBV30 with TRBJ2-7; TRBD2 matches 11 bases. Germline CDR1 is GTSNPN and CDR2 is SVGIG (reference sequence). The trim removed 5 bases at V and 3 bases at J, leaving 9 bases unmatched. This CDR3 has 15 amino acids. The CDR3 nucleotides read TGTGCCTGGGTTCCGGGACTAGCGGAAATCTACGAGCAGTACTTC. Its protein is CAWVPGLAEIYEQYF.

The chain uses TRBV10-3 and TRBJ2-5; 10 positions match TRBD2. Looked up from germline, CDR1 is ENHRY and CDR2 is SYGVKD. The CDR3 is 14 residues long. The V gene end was trimmed by 8 bases and the J gene end by 3 bases; junction bases not matched to a gene: 6. The CDR3 here is CAISGTSVKETQYF. The CDR3 coding sequence is TGTGCCATCTCCGGGACTAGCGTAAAAGAGACCCAGTACTTC.